One T cell receptor (beta chain) is described in this entry. This sample stems from a study of blood T cell repertoires in COVID-19. Background on the study: The samples span acute and convalescent COVID-19 from the United States, Italy and Spain.

The CDR3 has 16 residues. CDR1 LGHDT and CDR2 YNNKEL come from the germline V gene (reference sequence). The V gene end was trimmed by 5 bases and the J gene end by 3 bases; junction bases not matched to a gene: 7. Original processing notes: Scientists estimated how many nucleated cells there were by amplifying reference gene primers. Profiled with immunoSEQ multiplex PCR; TCRdb holds only in-frame clones, not every one. V and J calls plus clone size are reproduced from that table; the DNA served to infer D and trimming. The sample carries roughly 33,000 clones, roughly nine tenths recorded once. The V call is TRBV3-1 (or the pseudogene TRBV3-2), the J call TRBJ2-1; TRBD2 matches 10 bases. Sequenced material: peripheral blood. The TCR was taken from a human donor in a cohort sampled during active COVID-19. CDR3 region: CASSGRTSGYYNEQFF. The CDR3, as DNA: TGTGCCAGCAGCGGCAGGACTAGCGGCTACTACAATGAGCAGTTCTTC.